Listed here are 7 T cell receptor beta chains from one sample, sequenced in a study of Tregs in tolerant kidney transplant recipients. Produced via immunoSEQ multiplex PCR; TCRdb's table is partial and in-frame only. Of about 240,000 clones in the sample, 65% to 85% were seen once. Sequencing was carried out using CD4+ T cells from blood. Receptors originate from a human donor in good health.

The rearrangement uses TRBV2 and TRBJ1-1, with 8 bases lining up with TRBD1. This CDR3 contains 16 residues. The germline V gene has CDR1 SNHLY and CDR2 FYNNEI. The trim removed 4 bases at V and 0 bases at J, leaving 7 bases unmatched. The CDR3 region has the DNA TGTGCCAGCAGTGGAGGGAGGACAGGGTTGAACACTGAAGCTTTCTTT. Its translation: CASSGGRTGLNTEAFF.

The rearrangement links TRBV4-2 to TRBJ1-1; 7 bases align to TRBD1. The CDR3 loop spans 13 amino acids. J gave up 9 bases and V 3 bases, and 7 bases lay outside the gene matches. Germline V gene data show CDR1 as LGHNA and CDR2 as YNFKEQ. CDR3 DNA: TGTGCCAGCAGCCATGACAGGGAATTTCAAGCTTTCTTT. It is translated as CASSHDREFQAFF.

The chain combines TRBV11-3 with TRBJ2-5; maybe TRBD1 (6 bases). The ends were cut back, 1 base at V and 1 base at J, with 10 bases in the middle. Germline V gives CDR1 SGHNT, CDR2 YENEEA. The CDR3 covers 15 residues. The CDR3 protein is CASSLGRTAQETQYF. CDR3 bases: TGTGCCAGCAGCTTAGGGAGGACAGCCCAAGAGACCCAGTACTTC.

This chain joins TRBV6-1 and TRBJ2-1, with D perhaps TRBD1 or TRBD2 (5 bases each). Trimming shortened V by 5 bases and J by 8 bases, and 13 bases separated the two germline ends. CDR1 and CDR2 (germline): MNHNS, SASEGT. The CDR3 has 13 residues. CDR3: CASSPGPRDEQFF. CDR3 DNA: TGTGCCAGCAGTCCGGGACCCAGGGATGAGCAGTTCTTC.

This clone was counted a few times. This CDR3 is CASSLSTSRNTGELFF. DNA for the CDR3: TGCGCCAGCAGCTTGAGTACTAGCCGGAACACCGGGGAGCTGTTTTTT. The chain recombines TRBV5-1 with TRBJ2-2; D might be TRBD2 (6 bases). The CDR3 has 16 residues. Germline CDR1 is SGHRS and CDR2 is YFSETQ. V was clipped by 1 base and J by 1 base, with 11 bases between them.

This clone was seen a few times. This specimen includes other DNA sequences encoding the same CDR3. The chain joins TRBV18 to TRBJ1-3; no reliable D call. V was trimmed by 3 bases and J by 1 base, leaving 7 bases between them. The length of the CDR3 is 14 residues. CDR1 and CDR2 from the germline V gene are KGHSH and LQKENI. CDR3 loop: CASSPQKSGNTIYF. The CDR3 nucleotides are TGTGCCAGCTCACCCCAGAAGTCTGGAAACACCATATATTTT. Drawing the rest from reference TRBV18 and TRBJ1-3, the complete variable domain is NAGVMQNPRHLVRRRGQEARLRCSPMKGHSHVYWYRQLPEEGLKFMVYLQKENIIDESGMPKERFSAEFPKEGPSILRIQQVVRGDSAAYFCASSPQKSGNTIYFGEGSWLTVV.

This clone has only a few counts. The J gene is TRBJ2-7, the V gene TRBV19; 9 bases line up with TRBD1. Looked up from germline, CDR1 is LNHDA and CDR2 is SQIVND (reference sequence). This CDR3 has 15 residues. V shed 2 bases and J 3 bases; nucleotides not matched to a gene: 5. The CDR3 region has the DNA TGTGCCAGTAGTATACCGGGACAGGGAGGCTACGAGCAGTACTTC. This encodes CASSIPGQGGYEQYF.